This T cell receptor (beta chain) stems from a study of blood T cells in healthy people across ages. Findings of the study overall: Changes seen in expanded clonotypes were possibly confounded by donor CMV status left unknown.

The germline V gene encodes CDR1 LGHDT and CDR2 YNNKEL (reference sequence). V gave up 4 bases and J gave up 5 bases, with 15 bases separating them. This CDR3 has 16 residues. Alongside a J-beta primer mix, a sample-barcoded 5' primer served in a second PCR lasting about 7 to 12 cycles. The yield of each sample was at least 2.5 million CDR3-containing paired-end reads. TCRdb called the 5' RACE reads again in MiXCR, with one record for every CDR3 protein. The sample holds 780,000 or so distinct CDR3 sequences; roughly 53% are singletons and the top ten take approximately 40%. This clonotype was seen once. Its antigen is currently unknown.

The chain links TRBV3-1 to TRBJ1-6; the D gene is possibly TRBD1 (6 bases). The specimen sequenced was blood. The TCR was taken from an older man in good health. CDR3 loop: CASSPRTVPDNSPLHF. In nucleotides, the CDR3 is TGTGCCAGCAGCCCTCGGACAGTTCCCGATAATTCACCCCTCCACTTT.